The 19 T cell receptor beta chains presented below share a single source sample, sequenced in a study of blood T cell repertoires in COVID-19. Here immunoSEQ multiplex PCR was the method, and the copy in TCRdb shows in-frame clones only, minus some. This repertoire shows 200,000 to 250,000 clones, 84% found once; its top ten account for about a sixth. Sequencing was carried out using peripheral blood. These receptors came from a woman older than 75 with active or convalescent COVID-19.

The chain combines TRBV11-2 with TRBJ2-7; D is undetermined. This CDR3 region has 15 residues. Between the trimmed V and J ends, which lost 5 bases and 0 bases, there was a span of 14 bases. Germline V CDR1 and CDR2: SGHAT, FQNNGV. CDR3 DNA sequence: TGTGCCAGCAGCCGGTCACCAGGTAGCTCCTACGAGCAGTACTTC. Translating gives CASSRSPGSSYEQYF.

CDR3 residues: CATSVGIRGPAKNIQYF. The CDR3 DNA follows: TGTGCCACCTCTGTAGGGATCAGGGGGCCCGCCAAAAACATTCAGTACTTC. The chain joins TRBV21-1 to TRBJ2-4; the listed D gene, TRBD1, was not tested against the DNA. TRBV21-1 is classified as a pseudogene. The length of the CDR3 is 17 residues.

V is TRBV30 and J is TRBJ2-1; 8 nucleotides match TRBD2. J was trimmed by 9 bases and V by 3 bases; bases with no gene match: 13. CDR3 length: 15 amino acids. CDR1 is GTSNPN, CDR2 SVGIG, per germline (reference sequence). DNA for the CDR3: TGTGCCTGGAGGAAATTAGGACTAGCCTCGGGTGAGCAGTTCTTC. Protein product: CAWRKLGLASGEQFF.

This CDR3 is CASSPRGEGETQYF. The CDR3 coding sequence is TGTGCCAGCAGCCCAAGAGGCGAGGGAGAGACCCAGTACTTC. The chain combines TRBV9 with TRBJ2-5; tentatively, D is TRBD2 (5 bases). Looked up from germline, CDR1 is SGDLS and CDR2 is YYNGEE. The length of the CDR3 is 14 residues. The V gene lost 4 bases and the J gene lost 4 bases, with 14 bases spanning the gap. Drawing the rest from reference TRBV9 and TRBJ2-5, the complete variable domain is DSGVTQTPKHLITATGQRVTLRCSPRSGDLSVYWYQQSLDQGLQFLIQYYNGEERAKGNILERFSAQQFPDLHSELNLSSLELGDSALYFCASSPRGEGETQYFGPGTRLLVL.

The chain uses TRBV28 and TRBJ2-5; 11 bases agree with TRBD1. V was pared by 3 bases and J by 4 bases, with 4 bases of the junction left unmatched. Per germline, CDR1 MDHEN and CDR2 SYDVKM. The CDR3 has 15 amino acids. As DNA, the CDR3 is TGTGCCAGCAGTTTCGGGGACAGGGGGGGAGAGACCCAGTACTTC. Protein sequence: CASSFGDRGGETQYF.

The chain joins TRBV7-6 to TRBJ2-3, with 12 bases fitting TRBD2. The trim removed 4 bases at V and 4 bases at J, leaving 9 bases unmatched. Germline CDR1 is SGHVS and CDR2 is FNYEAQ. CDR3 length: 17 amino acids. The CDR3 loop is CASSSRVTSGRSDTQYF. The CDR3 region has the DNA TGTGCCAGCAGCTCTCGGGTGACTAGCGGGAGATCAGATACGCAGTATTTT.

The chain uses TRBV19 and TRBJ1-6; 7 bases fit TRBD1. Germline CDR1 is LNHDA and CDR2 is SQIVND (reference sequence). J lost 3 bases, V lost 5 bases, and 7 bases had no gene match. The CDR3 contains 16 residues. The CDR3 here is CASSPDREYYNSPLHF. The CDR3 bases are TGTGCCAGTAGTCCCGACAGGGAGTACTATAATTCACCCCTCCACTTT.

V is TRBV3-1 (or the pseudogene TRBV3-2) and J is TRBJ2-3; maybe TRBD2 (5 bases). Trimming took 6 bases from V and 5 from J, leaving 9 bases between them. Germline CDR1 LGHDT, CDR2 YNNKEL (reference sequence). The CDR3 loop spans 12 amino acids. As DNA, the CDR3 is TGTGCCAGCAGTCGACGGGAAGATACGCAGTATTTT. Protein product: CASSRREDTQYF.

This chain joins TRBV24-1 and TRBJ2-2, with 8 nucleotides matching TRBD2. V gave up 4 bases and J gave up 6 bases; unmatched junction bases: 9. The CDR3 sequence is 16 residues long. CDR1 is KGHDR and CDR2 is SFDVKD in the germline V gene. CDR3 loop: CATSDPQRGMAGELFF. CDR3 DNA: TGTGCCACCAGTGACCCACAGCGGGGGATGGCCGGGGAGCTGTTTTTT.

This clone was observed a handful of times. The chain has TRBV3-1 (or the pseudogene TRBV3-2) and TRBJ1-2, with D possibly being TRBD1 (6 bases). Trimming pared 0 bases from V and 4 bases from J, leaving 12 bases between. Germline values: CDR1 LGHDT, CDR2 YNNKEL (reference sequence). The CDR3 sequence is 15 residues long. CDR3 DNA sequence: TGTGCCAGCAGCCAAGATTTCAGGGGAAGCTATGGCTACACCTTC. It yields the protein CASSQDFRGSYGYTF.

The gene calls are TRBV28 and TRBJ2-7, with 9 positions matching TRBD1. The CDR3 spans 14 residues. Germline V gene sequence: CDR1 MDHEN, CDR2 SYDVKM. V gave up 6 bases and J gave up 7 bases; unmatched junction bases: 10. DNA for the CDR3: TGTGCCAGCAGCTGGACAGGGGAAGCGGGAGAGCAGTACTTC. This codes for CASSWTGEAGEQYF.

This chain links TRBV7-9 with TRBJ2-3, with D perhaps TRBD1 (6 bases). The CDR3 consists of 14 residues. V dropped 8 bases and J dropped 3 bases, with 15 bases sitting between them. In germline, CDR1 is SEHNR, CDR2 FQNEAQ (reference sequence). CDR3 DNA: TGTGCCAGCGCACAGGGCCGGGGAACAGATACGCAGTATTTT. It translates to CASAQGRGTDTQYF.

The V and J genes are TRBV5-1 and TRBJ2-5; 16 nucleotides line up with TRBD2. V gave up 4 bases and J gave up 1 base; unmatched junction bases: 7. The length of the CDR3 is 18 residues. Germline V gene sequence: CDR1 SGHRS, CDR2 YFSETQ. The CDR3 protein is CASSPGTSGGAPQETQYF. The CDR3 DNA follows: TGCGCCAGCAGCCCGGGGACTAGCGGGGGGGCCCCCCAAGAGACCCAGTACTTC. The entire variable domain, with the rest obtained from reference TRBV5-1 and TRBJ2-5, is as follows: KAGVTQTPRYLIKTRGQQVTLSCSPISGHRSVSWYQQTPGQGLQFLFEYFSETQRNKGNFPGRFSGRQFSNSRSEMNVSTLELGDSALYLCASSPGTSGGAPQETQYFGPGTRLLVL.

The chain couples TRBV19 to TRBJ2-5; 9 nucleotides line up with TRBD1. Unmatched junction bases numbered 14, after V lost 5 bases and J lost 4 bases. The length of the CDR3 is 17 residues. Germline CDR1 and CDR2: LNHDA and SQIVND (reference sequence). The CDR3 here is CASSPDSGQGSLETQYF. The CDR3 region has the DNA TGTGCCAGTAGTCCAGATTCGGGACAGGGCTCCCTAGAGACCCAGTACTTC.

V and J are TRBV6-5 and TRBJ1-3; D gene unclear. Germline V CDR1 and CDR2: MNHEY, SVGAGI. Trimming removed 6 bases from V and 0 bases from J, with 12 bases in between. CDR3 length equals 15 residues. The CDR3 nucleotides are TGTGCCAGCAGCCGTATGCAGTACTCTGGAAACACCATATATTTT. It specifies CASSRMQYSGNTIYF.

The chain employs TRBV6-1 and TRBJ1-3; D uncertain. The V gene lost 1 base and the J gene lost 4 bases, with 11 bases spanning the gap. This CDR3 has 15 amino acids. The germline V gene encodes CDR1 MNHNS and CDR2 SASEGT. The CDR3 bases are TGTGCCAGCAGTGAAGGACGACTCGGCGGAAACACCATATATTTT. This translates into CASSEGRLGGNTIYF.

This chain links TRBV18 with TRBJ1-1; 10 bases are a match to TRBD1. Germline trimming cut 5 bases from V and 7 bases from J; bases unmatched to any gene: 19. Germline V gene data show CDR1 as KGHSH and CDR2 as LQKENI. The CDR3 spans 18 residues. The CDR3 reads CASSSSWVGGQGQFEAFF. Here the CDR3 DNA reads TGTGCCAGCTCATCTTCATGGGTCGGGGGACAGGGGCAATTTGAAGCTTTCTTT.

The chain uses TRBV9 and TRBJ1-1, with D possibly TRBD1 on 6 matching bases. V lost 2 bases to trimming and J lost 6 bases, with 17 bases between them. CDR1 and CDR2 (germline): SGDLS, YYNGEE. The CDR3 is made up of 15 amino acids. The CDR3 nucleotides read TGTGCCAGCAGCGTGTATGGGGGCTTGGGCTCTGAAGCTTTCTTT. Its translation is CASSVYGGLGSEAFF.

The chain recombines TRBV6-5 with TRBJ2-5; D is unresolved. Germline values: CDR1 MNHEY, CDR2 SVGAGI. This CDR3 is built from 15 residues. V was cut by 0 bases and J by 5 bases, with 13 bases left in between. This chain's CDR3 is CASSYSSSIGETQYF. For the CDR3, the DNA is TGTGCCAGCAGTTACTCCAGTAGTATCGGGGAGACCCAGTACTTC.